Listed below are T cell receptor beta chains from one sample, sequenced in a study of T cell changes during pregnancy in multiple sclerosis. Some clones are missing from TCRdb's copy, which holds only in-frame ones; the method was immunoSEQ multiplex PCR. Among about 120,000 clones, 90% to 95% were seen once, and the ten largest hold 6.2%. This specimen was peripheral blood, taken before pregnancy. These receptors all stem from a female donor with multiple sclerosis, enrolled in a pregnancy study. The CDR3 runs from the conserved cysteine through the conserved F or W. A D gene is named only where the DNA matches it firmly. Clone size is not always given. Where it is, it says once, few, many or a class for expanded clones.

D,V,size,J,CDR3,DNA
TRBD1,TRBV7-6,-,TRBJ2-7,CASSAHRGSSYEQYF,TGTGCCAGCAGCGCCCACAGGGGGTCCTCCTACGAGCAGTACTTC
-,TRBV27,-,TRBJ2-2,CASSPVLAGELFF,TGTGCCAGCAGCCCAGTACTAGCCGGGGAGCTGTTTTTT
-,TRBV28,-,TRBJ1-2,CASNPPRGYGYTF,TGTGCCAGCAATCCTCCCCGGGGTTATGGCTACACCTTC
TRBD1,TRBV6-5,once,TRBJ2-7,CASSYTGDRGIHEQYF,TGTGCCAGCAGTTACACCGGGGACAGGGGTATCCACGAGCAGTACTTC
TRBD2,TRBV5-1,-,TRBJ2-7,CASARLAGATYEQYF,TGCGCCAGCGCCAGACTAGCGGGTGCCACCTACGAGCAGTACTTC
TRBD2,TRBV5-6,once,TRBJ2-7,CASSLGGRANEQYF,TGTGCCAGCAGCTTGGGCGGGAGGGCCAACGAGCAGTACTTC
-,TRBV18,-,TRBJ2-3,CASSPGQPSTDTQYF,TGTGCCAGCTCACCCGGACAGCCTTCCACAGATACGCAGTATTTT
TRBD2,TRBV5-4,-,TRBJ2-1,CASSLNPAGVSHEQFF,TGTGCCAGCAGCTTGAATCCGGCGGGAGTGAGTCATGAGCAGTTCTTC
TRBD2,TRBV11-3,-,TRBJ2-1,CASSSSGTSGRDNEQFF,TGTGCCAGCAGCTCATCCGGGACTAGCGGGAGGGACAATGAGCAGTTCTTC
TRBD1,TRBV2,-,TRBJ1-3,CASSRDRGPTNTIYF,TGTGCCAGCAGCCGGGACAGGGGGCCTACAAACACCATATATTTT
-,TRBV14,-,TRBJ1-4,CASSHVRQLGNEKLFF,TGTGCCAGCAGCCACGTTAGACAGCTCGGGAATGAAAAACTGTTTTTT
TRBD1,TRBV5-5,-,TRBJ2-3,CASSLIRTGTDTQYF,TGTGCCAGCAGCCTCATCAGGACAGGGACAGATACGCAGTATTTT
TRBD1,TRBV30,few,TRBJ1-1,CAWLDRVNTEAFF,TGTGCCTGGTTGGACAGGGTGAACACTGAAGCTTTCTTT
-,TRBV5-1,-,TRBJ1-3,CASSSNPYGSGNTIYF,TGCGCCAGCAGCTCTAACCCTTACGGCTCTGGAAACACCATATATTTT
TRBD1,TRBV6-6,-,TRBJ1-2,CASTPSRDRVGYTF,TGTGCCAGCACCCCAAGCCGGGACAGGGTTGGCTACACCTTC
TRBD1,TRBV5-4,-,TRBJ2-2,CASSLTGTGAGELFF,TGTGCCAGCAGTTTGACCGGGACAGGGGCCGGGGAGCTGTTTTTT
TRBD1,TRBV9,few,TRBJ1-2,CASGTGGNYGYTF,TGTGCCAGTGGGACAGGGGGGAACTATGGCTACACCTTC
-,TRBV7-9,once,TRBJ1-3,CASSPLYGNTIYF,TGTGCCAGCAGCCCTTTGTATGGAAACACCATATATTTT
-,TRBV6-1,-,TRBJ2-4,CASSEVWRGGDIQYF,TGTGCCAGCAGTGAAGTCTGGCGGGGTGGTGACATTCAGTACTTC
TRBD2,TRBV6-6,-,TRBJ2-1,CASSYSTSGGAGEQFF,TGTGCCAGCAGTTACTCGACTAGCGGGGGGGCTGGGGAGCAGTTCTTC
TRBD1,TRBV11-2,few,TRBJ1-1,CASSPDRTEAFF,TGTGCCAGCAGCCCGGACAGGACTGAAGCTTTCTTT
-,TRBV7-2,-,TRBJ2-1,CASSFGQEQFF,TGTGCCAGCAGCTTCGGACAGGAGCAGTTCTTC
TRBD1,TRBV6-1,-,TRBJ1-2,CASSESDRGYGYTF,TGTGCCAGCAGTGAAAGCGACAGGGGGTATGGCTACACCTTC
TRBD1,TRBV6-1,-,TRBJ1-4,CASRPGQPNEKLFF,TGTGCCAGCAGGCCGGGACAGCCTAATGAAAAACTGTTTTTT
TRBD2,TRBV18,-,TRBJ2-1,CASSPGLAGARHEQFF,TGTGCCAGCTCACCAGGACTAGCGGGGGCCAGGCATGAGCAGTTCTTC
-,TRBV5-4,-,TRBJ1-1,CASTSEIPNTEAFF,TGTGCCAGCACCAGCGAGATCCCGAACACTGAAGCTTTCTTT
-,TRBV7-2,-,TRBJ1-2,CASSLFGRNNGYTF,TGTGCCAGCAGCTTATTCGGCAGGAATAATGGCTACACCTTC
TRBD1,TRBV5-1,-,TRBJ2-2,CASSSLGTGGLTGELFF,TGCGCCAGCAGCTCGTTAGGGACAGGGGGCCTTACCGGGGAGCTGTTTTTT
-,TRBV30,once,TRBJ2-3,CAWSVQSPASTDTQYF,TGTGCCTGGAGTGTACAGTCCCCGGCTAGCACAGATACGCAGTATTTT
-,TRBV7-9,few,TRBJ1-1,CASSLLSDTEAFF,TGTGCCAGCAGCCTGCTGTCGGACACTGAAGCTTTCTTT
-,TRBV19,few,TRBJ2-5,CASSWAGRETQYF,TGTGCCAGTAGTTGGGCGGGGCGGGAGACCCAGTACTTC
TRBD2,TRBV6-5,-,TRBJ2-7,CASSLPSGRARGEQYF,TGTGCCAGCAGTTTGCCTAGCGGGAGGGCCCGGGGCGAGCAGTACTTC
TRBD1,TRBV5-1,-,TRBJ1-2,CASSLRTGANYGYTF,TGCGCCAGCAGCTTACGCACAGGGGCTAACTATGGCTACACCTTC
TRBD2,TRBV6-5,-,TRBJ2-5,CASRLAGGRETQYF,TGTGCCAGCAGACTAGCGGGGGGGCGGGAGACCCAGTACTTC
TRBD1,TRBV29-1,-,TRBJ1-5,CSVVVQGARGQPQHF,TGCAGCGTTGTGGTTCAGGGGGCGCGGGGTCAGCCCCAGCATTTT
-,TRBV14,-,TRBJ2-5,CASSGQPRETQYF,TGTGCCAGCTCTGGGCAACCACGGGAGACCCAGTACTTC